The source of this TCR beta chain is a study of blood T cell repertoires in COVID-19. Background on the study: Nucleic acid was either cDNA or gDNA, and it came from T cells, B-cell-depleted T cells, or PBMCs.

This CDR3 spans 13 amino acids. Germline V gene lookup returns CDR1 SGHNT and CDR2 YYREEE (reference sequence). V lost 0 bases and J 3 bases, leaving 7 bases between the germline ends. In the source study's methods: From reference gene primer amplification, estimates of nucleated cell counts were derived. The data were produced by immunoSEQ multiplex PCR, yet TCRdb's version contains in-frame clones alone and is incomplete. Clonal size and the V and J genes are those of that table, whereas D and trimming came from the DNA. The sample consists of 55,000 to 80,000 clones, around 87% of them appearing once.

This receptor was identified in a human donor in a cohort sampled during active COVID-19. The V gene is TRBV5-4, the J gene TRBJ2-7; D is unresolved. The source material was peripheral blood. Written as DNA, the CDR3 is TGTGCCAGCAGCTTGGCCCCAGACTACGAGCAGTACTTC. Its translation: CASSLAPDYEQYF.